This TCR beta chain was documented in a study of Graves' ophthalmopathy and Graves' hyperthyroidism. This clonotype was seen ten or more times. RNA transcripts served as template for amplifying TCR beta CDR3 sequences. HTBI-primed RT-PCR formed the first round, and a multiplex PCR formed the second. MiXCR, run by TCRdb on the multiplex PCR reads, gives a single entry per CDR3 protein. The sample carries approximately 640,000 distinct CDR3 sequences, roughly 41% recorded once. With V trimmed by 2 bases and J by 4 bases, 16 bases remained unmatched. CDR1 SGHTA and CDR2 FQGTGA come from the germline V gene. CDR3 size: 18 residues.

Material for sequencing was peripheral blood. The V call is TRBV7-3, the J call TRBJ2-7, with TRBD1 matching 8 bases. This sequence originates from an adult man with Graves' ophthalmopathy. The CDR3 reads CASSLEFRLGGQGYEQYF. The CDR3 coding sequence is TGTGCCAGCAGCTTAGAGTTTCGTTTAGGCGGACAGGGATACGAGCAGTACTTC.